Below are 18 T cell receptor beta chains sequenced from a single sample in a study of STAT5B mutations in CD4+ large granular lymphocyte leukemia. Repertoires were generated with immunoSEQ multiplex PCR, while TCRdb's copy carries only in-frame clones and drops some. Of around 34,000 clones in the sample, approximately 85% were seen once. The sequenced sample was CD4+ T cells from blood buffy coats. These receptors all come from a human donor in good health.

This chain connects TRBV6-1 to TRBJ1-5; D call uncertain. With 3 bases removed from V and 5 bases from J, the gap between germline ends came to 11 bases. CDR1 is MNHNS and CDR2 is SASEGT in the germline V gene. The CDR3 is 14 amino acids. The CDR3 region is CASSEAAVYQPQHF. DNA of the CDR3: TGTGCCAGCAGTGAGGCAGCCGTCTATCAGCCCCAGCATTTT.

The gene calls are TRBV27 and TRBJ2-7; 9 bases agree with TRBD1. The CDR3 is 15 residues long. Germline V CDR1 and CDR2: MNHEY, SMNVEV (reference sequence). V shed 0 bases, J shed 4 bases, and the junction held 4 bases outside the gene matches. CDR3: CASSLSGTGWYEQYF. CDR3 DNA: TGTGCCAGCAGTTTATCCGGGACAGGGTGGTACGAGCAGTACTTC.

V usage is TRBV10-3 and J usage is TRBJ2-7, with 9 positions matching TRBD1. Germline CDR1 reads ENHRY; CDR2 reads SYGVKD. The CDR3 is 13 amino acids. J lost 4 bases, V lost 6 bases, and 4 bases had no gene match. CDR3 sequence: CAISTGTGYEQYF. In DNA, the CDR3 is TGTGCCATCAGCACCGGGACAGGGTACGAGCAGTACTTC.

The chain is built from TRBV6-5 and TRBJ2-5, with 8 bases that match TRBD1. The V segment lost 0 bases and the J segment 1 base; nucleotides outside the gene matches: 1. CDR1 is MNHEY, CDR2 SVGAGI, per germline. This CDR3 has 15 amino acids. CDR3 nucleotide sequence: TGTGCCAGCAGTTACTCCGGGACAGGCCAAGAGACCCAGTACTTC. Amino acid sequence: CASSYSGTGQETQYF.

This clone came up once. The DNA for the CDR3 is TGTGCCAGCAAGGGTGGGGGACAGGCCCCAGGTGGCTACACCTTC. The encoded protein is CASKGGGQAPGGYTF. V usage is TRBV28 and J usage is TRBJ1-2; 8 positions agree with TRBD1. Trimming at V came to 7 bases and at J to 7 bases, leaving 14 bases not matched to a gene. The CDR3 runs 15 residues. The germline V gene encodes CDR1 MDHEN and CDR2 SYDVKM.

This CDR3 is CASTIDRGSYNEQFF. The CDR3 coding sequence is TGTGCCAGTACCATAGACAGGGGATCCTACAATGAGCAGTTCTTC. The V gene is TRBV19, the J gene TRBJ2-1; 8 positions match TRBD1. The CDR3 has 15 residues. The ends lost 7 bases at V and 1 base at J; junction bases unmatched: 6. Germline CDR1 and CDR2: LNHDA and SQIVND (reference sequence).

The chain has TRBV5-6 and TRBJ2-7; no clear D gene. The CDR3 totals 12 residues. The V end lost 1 base, the J end lost 4 bases, and 6 bases lay between the germline ends. Germline V gives CDR1 SGHDT, CDR2 YYEEEE. Here the CDR3 reads CASSLFAYEQYF. CDR3 DNA sequence: TGTGCCAGCAGCTTGTTTGCTTACGAGCAGTACTTC.

On this clone: Other DNA sequences in the same sample also yield this CDR3. The rearrangement joins TRBV15 to TRBJ1-1; D perhaps matches TRBD1 (5 bases). This CDR3 has 15 amino acids. Germline V CDR1 and CDR2: LNHNV, YYDKDF (reference sequence). V lost 5 bases to trimming and J lost 4 bases, with 17 bases between them. The CDR3 is CATSLGGGLGTEAFF. The CDR3 DNA reads TGTGCCACCAGCCTTGGGGGGGGACTAGGCACTGAAGCTTTCTTT.

The chain has TRBV7-9 and TRBJ2-3, with D possibly matching TRBD2 (6 bases). Trimming removed 9 bases at V and 1 base at J, with 14 bases between. The CDR3 spans 14 residues. Looked up from germline, CDR1 is SEHNR and CDR2 is FQNEAQ (reference sequence). The CDR3 here is CASSGWEGTDTQYF. The CDR3 bases are TGTGCCAGTTCCGGGTGGGAGGGCACAGATACGCAGTATTTT. Variable domain in full (rest from reference TRBV7-9 and TRBJ2-3): DTGVSQNPRHKITKRGQNVTFRCDPISEHNRLYWYRQTLGQGPEFLTYFQNEAQLEKSRLLSDRFSAERPKGSFSTLEIQRTEQGDSAMYLCASSGWEGTDTQYFGPGTRLTVL.

This sequence joins TRBV7-3 and TRBJ2-1; 11 bases line up with TRBD2. Per the germline V gene, CDR1 is SGHTA and CDR2 is FQGTGA. The CDR3 sequence is 15 residues long. Trimming at V came to 1 base and at J to 6 bases, leaving 2 bases not matched to a gene. The DNA of the CDR3 is TGTGCCAGCAGCTTAAGCGGGACTAGCGGCAATGAGCAGTTCTTC. Its protein product is CASSLSGTSGNEQFF.

The chain uses TRBV5-6 and TRBJ1-2; TRBD1 matches 7 bases. The CDR3 contains 16 residues. CDR1 is SGHDT and CDR2 is YYEEEE in the germline V gene. The trim removed 0 bases at V and 4 bases at J, leaving 9 bases unmatched. The CDR3 protein is CASSLVSGGESYGYTF. CDR3 nucleotides: TGTGCCAGCAGCTTGGTATCAGGGGGGGAGAGCTATGGCTACACCTTC.

The chain has TRBV6-5 and TRBJ1-2, with D perhaps TRBD1 (5 bases). The CDR3 consists of 14 residues. Germline lookup yields CDR1 MNHEY and CDR2 SVGAGI. The V end was cut by 5 bases, the J end by 4 bases, with 14 bases between. The CDR3 nucleotides read TGTGCCAGCAGTCTTTGGCAGGGAGGCTATGGCTACACCTTC. This translates into CASSLWQGGYGYTF.

The gene calls are TRBV5-1 and TRBJ2-7, with D maybe TRBD2 (5 bases). CDR3 length equals 15 residues. Looked up from germline, CDR1 is SGHRS and CDR2 is YFSETQ. With 3 bases removed from V and 3 bases from J, the gap between germline ends came to 16 bases. Written as DNA, the CDR3 is TGCGCCAGCAGCTCCCCGGAGCGGCTGCTCTACGAGCAGTACTTC. Residues: CASSSPERLLYEQYF.

This sequence joins TRBV14 and TRBJ2-3; D uncertain. The CDR3 is 14 amino acids. Trimming shortened V by 0 bases and J by 6 bases, and 10 bases separated the two germline ends. CDR1 and CDR2 (germline): SGHDN, FVKESK. The CDR3 DNA sequence: TGTGCCAGCAGCCAAGATAAGGGCGTGGATACGCAGTATTTT. Protein product: CASSQDKGVDTQYF.

The chain carries TRBV4-2 and TRBJ1-4; D is ambiguous. Trimming removed 0 bases at V and 8 bases at J, with 19 bases between. This CDR3 region has 17 residues. CDR1 and CDR2 from the germline V gene are LGHNA and YNFKEQ. CDR3 in amino acids: CASSQDSLVREGEKLFF. The CDR3 bases are TGTGCCAGCAGCCAAGATAGCTTGGTGAGGGAAGGAGAAAAACTGTTTTTT.

This clone was seen once. The genes are TRBV18 and TRBJ2-5, with TRBD2 as a possible D gene (5 bases). There are 12 residues in the CDR3. Germline lookup yields CDR1 KGHSH and CDR2 LQKENI. The V end was cut by 3 bases, the J end by 4 bases, with 6 bases between. Here the CDR3 DNA reads TGTGCCAGCTCACCGGCGGGAGAGACCCAGTACTTC. It yields the protein CASSPAGETQYF.

This clone appeared once. This rearrangement joins TRBV5-6 to TRBJ2-7; 12 bases line up with TRBD1. This CDR3 has 17 residues. V dropped 4 bases and J dropped 5; count of bases not matched to a gene: 13. Germline assignment: CDR1 SGHDT and CDR2 YYEEEE. CDR3 sequence (DNA): TGTGCCAGCAGCCCCGGGACAGGGGGCCCGCGATTCGACGAGCAGTACTTC. Amino acids: CASSPGTGGPRFDEQYF.

This clone came up once. V gene TRBV7-9 combines with J gene TRBJ2-2; D call uncertain. This CDR3 contains 15 residues. With 0 bases removed from V and 7 bases from J, the gap between germline ends came to 12 bases. Germline CDR1 and CDR2: SEHNR and FQNEAQ (reference sequence). The DNA of the CDR3 is TGTGCCAGCAGCTTAGCCTTACTGGACGGCGGGGAGCTGTTTTTT. Residues: CASSLALLDGGELFF.